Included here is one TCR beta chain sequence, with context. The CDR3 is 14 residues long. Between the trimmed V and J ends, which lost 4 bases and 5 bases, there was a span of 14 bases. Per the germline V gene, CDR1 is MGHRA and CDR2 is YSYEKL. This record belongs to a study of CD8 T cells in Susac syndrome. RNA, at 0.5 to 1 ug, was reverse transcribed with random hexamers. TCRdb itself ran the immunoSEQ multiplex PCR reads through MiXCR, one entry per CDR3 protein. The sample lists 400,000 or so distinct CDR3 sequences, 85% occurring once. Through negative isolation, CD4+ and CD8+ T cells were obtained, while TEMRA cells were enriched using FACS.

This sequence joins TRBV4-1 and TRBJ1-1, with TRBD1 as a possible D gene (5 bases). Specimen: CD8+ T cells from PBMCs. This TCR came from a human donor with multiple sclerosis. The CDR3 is CASSPESRVTEAFF. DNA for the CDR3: TGCGCCAGCAGCCCGGAGAGCAGGGTGACTGAAGCTTTCTTT.